This note documents a single T cell receptor (beta chain) sequence. Antigen unknown. The data derive from a study of vaccination effects on CD4 cells after COVID-19. The overall study: BNT162b2 vaccine or mRNA-1273 vaccine was given to participants in two doses.

Measured with immunoSEQ multiplex PCR; TCRdb has only the in-frame clones, and not every one. The table records 20,000 to 25,000 clones, 60% to 70% of them present only once. Sequencing followed a ViraFEST assay step that expanded antigen-specific CD4+ T cells with viral peptide pools. Subsequent to 10 days of culture, CD4+ T cells were isolated. Nobody among the vaccine recipients had prior SARS-CoV-2 infection (nucleocapsid antibodies were negative). For each well, 1.5 million to 2 million PBMC were cultured with 9 to 10 IU/ml IL-2 and around 9 ug/ml peptides. Germline lookup yields CDR1 SNHLY and CDR2 FYNNEI. The V end lost 4 bases, the J end lost 8 bases, and 11 bases lay between the germline ends. The CDR3 spans 12 residues.

This chain uses TRBV2 with TRBJ1-1; perhaps TRBD1 as D (6 bases). Sequenced material: CD4+ T cells from PBMCs cultured with HCoV-NL63 spike peptides, taken before COVID-19 vaccination. This clonotype originated in a human donor who received a COVID-19 vaccine. CDR3 bases: TGTGCCAGCAGTGCCCACCAGGGGGAAGCTTTCTTT. This codes for CASSAHQGEAFF.